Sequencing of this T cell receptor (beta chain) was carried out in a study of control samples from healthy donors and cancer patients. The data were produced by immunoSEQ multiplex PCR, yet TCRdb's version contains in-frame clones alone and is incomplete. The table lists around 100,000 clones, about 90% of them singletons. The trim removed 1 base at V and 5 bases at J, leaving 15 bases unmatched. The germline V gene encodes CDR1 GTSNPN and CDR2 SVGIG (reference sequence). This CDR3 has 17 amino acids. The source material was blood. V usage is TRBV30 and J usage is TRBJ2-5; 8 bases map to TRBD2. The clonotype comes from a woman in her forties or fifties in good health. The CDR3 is CAWSEGTLAGGGETQYF. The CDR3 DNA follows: TGTGCCTGGAGTGAGGGAACTCTGGCGGGGGGAGGCGAGACCCAGTACTTC.